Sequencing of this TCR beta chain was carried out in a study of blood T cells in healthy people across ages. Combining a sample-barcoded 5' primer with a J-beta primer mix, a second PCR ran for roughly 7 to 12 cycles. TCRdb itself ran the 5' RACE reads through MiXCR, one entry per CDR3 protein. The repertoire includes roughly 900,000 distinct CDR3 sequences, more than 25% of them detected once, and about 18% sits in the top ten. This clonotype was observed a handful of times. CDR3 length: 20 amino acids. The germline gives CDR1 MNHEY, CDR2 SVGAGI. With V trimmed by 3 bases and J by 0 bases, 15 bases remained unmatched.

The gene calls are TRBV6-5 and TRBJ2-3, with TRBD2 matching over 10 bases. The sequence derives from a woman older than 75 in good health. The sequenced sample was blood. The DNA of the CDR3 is TGTGCCAGCAGTTATAGGCGGGCTAGCGGGGGCACCTTGAGCACAGATACGCAGTATTTT. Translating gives CASSYRRASGGTLSTDTQYF.